This note documents a single T cell receptor (beta chain) sequence. V dropped 5 bases and J dropped 3 bases, with 13 bases sitting between them. CDR1 is SQVTM, CDR2 ANQGSEA, per germline. The CDR3 is 14 residues long. The sample providers were healthy Caucasian people from Russia, aged roughly 6 to 95. For the second PCR, which ran for about 6 to 11 cycles, a sample-barcoded 5' primer and a J-beta primer mix were used. TCRdb reprocessed the 5' RACE reads via MiXCR and lists one record per CDR3 protein. The repertoire holds roughly 410,000 distinct CDR3 sequences, with 50% to 60% as singletons. These data come from a study of blood T cells in healthy people across ages. About the research overall: Capture via template switching afforded approximately one barcoded beta molecule per two T cells.

The origin of this receptor is a man between 60 and 75 years old in good health. The chain uses TRBV29-1 and TRBJ1-4; weak D call: TRBD1 (6 bases). The sequenced sample was blood. CDR3 DNA sequence: TGCAGCGTTTCCCACAGGGCAGCTAATGAAAAACTGTTTTTT. Its translation: CSVSHRAANEKLFF. The complete variable domain, with remaining parts taken from reference TRBV29-1 and TRBJ1-4, reads SAVISQKPSRDICQRGTSLTIQCQVDSQVTMMFWYRQQPGQSLTLIATANQGSEATYESGFVIDKFPISRPNLTFSTLTVSNMSPEDSSIYLCSVSHRAANEKLFFGSGTQLSVL.